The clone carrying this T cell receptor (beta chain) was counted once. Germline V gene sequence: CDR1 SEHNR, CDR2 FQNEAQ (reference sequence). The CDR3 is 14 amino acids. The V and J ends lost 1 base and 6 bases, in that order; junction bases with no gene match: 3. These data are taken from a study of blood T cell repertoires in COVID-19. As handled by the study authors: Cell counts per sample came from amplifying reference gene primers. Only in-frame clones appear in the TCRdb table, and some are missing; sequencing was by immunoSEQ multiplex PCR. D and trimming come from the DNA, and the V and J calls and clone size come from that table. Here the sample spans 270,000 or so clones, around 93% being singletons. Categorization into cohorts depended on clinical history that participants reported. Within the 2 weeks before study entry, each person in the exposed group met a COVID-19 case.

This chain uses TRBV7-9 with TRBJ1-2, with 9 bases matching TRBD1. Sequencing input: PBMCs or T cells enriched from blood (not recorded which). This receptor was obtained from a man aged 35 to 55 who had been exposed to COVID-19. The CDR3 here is CASSLEQGAHGYTF. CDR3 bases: TGTGCCAGCAGCTTAGAACAGGGGGCCCATGGCTACACCTTC.